Below, one T cell receptor beta chain is given with its context. Only in-frame clones appear in the TCRdb table, and some are missing; sequencing was by immunoSEQ multiplex PCR. The table shows around 30,000 clones, with around 94% occurring only once. The CDR3 sequence is 15 residues long. Germline V gene sequence: CDR1 SGHDT, CDR2 YYEEEE. V lost 2 bases to trimming and J lost 1 base; unmatched junction nucleotides: 5. The sample belongs to a study of technical replicates of blood from several donors. This sequence originates from a human donor in good health. Some clones in this sample may be carry-over from other donors' samples. Material for sequencing was PBMCs. The chain combines TRBV5-6 with TRBJ2-7, with TRBD1 matching over 8 bases. CDR3 bases: TGTGCCAGCAGCTTAATGACAGGGGTATCCTACGAGCAGTACTTC. This encodes CASSLMTGVSYEQYF.